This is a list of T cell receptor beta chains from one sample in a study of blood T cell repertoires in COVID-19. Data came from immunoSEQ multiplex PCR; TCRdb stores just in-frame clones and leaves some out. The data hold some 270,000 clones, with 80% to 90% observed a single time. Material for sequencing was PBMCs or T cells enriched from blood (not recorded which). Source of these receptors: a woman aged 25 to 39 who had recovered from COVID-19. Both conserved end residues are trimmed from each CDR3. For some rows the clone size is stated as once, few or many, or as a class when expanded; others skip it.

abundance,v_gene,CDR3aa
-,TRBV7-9,ASSSRNRSPYEQY
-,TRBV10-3,AISDDRTRMNTEAF
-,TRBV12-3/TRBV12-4,ASSPGGNTIY
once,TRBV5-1,ASSDGGGDNEKLF
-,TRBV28,ASSSNEAF
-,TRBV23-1,ASTEISYEQY
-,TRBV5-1,ASSLTGLAGGHGYEQY
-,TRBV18,ASSRDLGQGNSPLH
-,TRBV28,ASSRQVILSYEQY
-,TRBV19,ASSREGGTGYQPQH
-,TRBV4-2,ASSQEGLFSYEQY
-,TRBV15,ATSRSGNYEQY
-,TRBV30,AWTEKGTDTQY
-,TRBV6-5,ASSYGAGIRETQY
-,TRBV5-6,ASSLFGQGSNIQY
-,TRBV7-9,ASSHQNLLAGSYNEQF
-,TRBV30,AWIRTDVWDNEQF
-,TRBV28,ASRGQGLSGNTIY
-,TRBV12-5,ASVGQGEEKLF
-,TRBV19,ASSVTGTGANVLT
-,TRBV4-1,ASSVGGRETQY
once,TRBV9,ASSRQSTDTQY
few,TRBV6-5,ASRPGLAVPGTQY
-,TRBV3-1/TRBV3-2,ASSRSGGGGELF
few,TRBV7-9,ASSSFGQGNSPLH
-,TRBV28,ASTEQGSQPQH
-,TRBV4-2,ASSLTSQASGGYEQF
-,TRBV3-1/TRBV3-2,ASSPTSWAYNEQF
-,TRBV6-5,ASSYGGPLGKNIQY
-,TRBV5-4,ASSSAGTVGSGNTIY
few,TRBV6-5,ASSYEIQGANTEAF
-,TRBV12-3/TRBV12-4,ASSPLTGNGYT
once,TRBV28,ASSHRGRGPEAF
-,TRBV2,ASLLSGSDEQY
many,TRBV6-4,ASSDSTSGSNEQF
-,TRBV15,ATSRDLNRAWDNEQF
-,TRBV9,ASSQGRERTEAF
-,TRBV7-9,ASSLGLAGPQIYNEQF
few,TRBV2,ASSEGVGTGNTEAF
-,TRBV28,ASSPGTRGYNEQF
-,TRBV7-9,ASRSIATNEKLF
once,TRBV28,ASRPGGANLGQQGYT